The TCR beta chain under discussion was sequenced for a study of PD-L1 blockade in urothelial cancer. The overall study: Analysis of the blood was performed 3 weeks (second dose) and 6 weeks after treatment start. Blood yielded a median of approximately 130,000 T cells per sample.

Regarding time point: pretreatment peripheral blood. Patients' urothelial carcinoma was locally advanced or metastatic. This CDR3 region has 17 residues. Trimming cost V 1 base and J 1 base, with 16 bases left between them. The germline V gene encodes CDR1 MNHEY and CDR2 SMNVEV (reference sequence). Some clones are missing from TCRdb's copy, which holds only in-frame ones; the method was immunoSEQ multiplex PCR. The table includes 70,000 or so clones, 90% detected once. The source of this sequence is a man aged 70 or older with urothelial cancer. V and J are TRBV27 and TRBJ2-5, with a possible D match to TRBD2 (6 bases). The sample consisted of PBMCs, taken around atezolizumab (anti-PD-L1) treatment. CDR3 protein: CASSLYPSALTQETQYF. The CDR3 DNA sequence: TGTGCCAGCAGTTTATACCCTAGCGCCTTAACCCAAGAGACCCAGTACTTC.